This entry lists 29 T cell receptor beta chains sequenced from one sample in a study of breast tumors, draining lymph nodes, adjacent tissues. TCRdb analysed the multiplex PCR reads with MiXCR anew, one entry per CDR3 protein. The sample includes 200,000 to 300,000 distinct CDR3 sequences, under 35% of them seen just once. The lymph nodes were axillary draining lymph nodes from breast cancer patients. The sample consisted of axillary lymph node tissue. These TCRs come from a female donor with breast cancer. Some clones in this sample may be carry-over from other donors' samples.

This clonotype was seen repeatedly, ten times or more. The chain has TRBV12-3 or TRBV12-4 and TRBJ2-1; D not resolved. V shed 5 bases and J shed 4 bases, with 15 bases lying between them. The CDR3 spans 15 residues. In DNA form, the CDR3 reads TGTGCCAGCAGTCCCGTTGAGCCGTATTACAATGAGCAGTTCTTC. Encoded protein: CASSPVEPYYNEQFF.

In its sample, this clonotype was seen many times. The rearrangement links TRBV12-3 or TRBV12-4 to TRBJ2-2, with 7 bases aligning to TRBD1. With V trimmed by 7 bases and J by 14 bases, 10 bases remained unmatched. This CDR3 comprises 12 residues. CDR3 DNA: TGTGCCAGCACCGCACAGGGGAGAAGACTGTTTTTT. This gives the protein CASTAQGRRLFF.

Here the CDR3 DNA reads TGTGCCAGCAGTATAGCGGGACTAGCGGGAGCAGAAGAGACCCAGTACTTC. Its translation: CASSIAGLAGAEETQYF. This sequence joins TRBV25-1 and TRBJ2-5, with 14 bases fitting TRBD2. Germline CDR1 and CDR2: MGHDK and SYGVNS. The CDR3 is made up of 17 amino acids. Unmatched junction bases numbered 8, after V lost 5 bases and J lost 3 bases.

The table lists this clonotype with many counts. As DNA, the CDR3 is TGTGCCAGCAGTTCGGGACTAGCGGGTACAGATACGCAGTATTTT. Encoded protein: CASSSGLAGTDTQYF. V usage is TRBV12-3 or TRBV12-4 and J usage is TRBJ2-3; TRBD2 aligns across 12 bases. The V segment lost 4 bases and the J segment 3 bases; nucleotides outside the gene matches: 2. The CDR3 extends over 15 amino acids.

A remark on this clonotype: A much larger clone sits a single nucleotide away, making a read error possible. Because it lacks the conserved phenylalanine or tryptophan at the end, this CDR3 is likely a read error. The chain combines TRBV7-9 with TRBJ2-2; possible D gene TRBD2, 5 bases. The CDR3 covers 15 residues. CDR1 and CDR2 (germline): SEHNR, FQNEAQ (reference sequence). The CDR3 is CASSQRTDTTGELFV. The CDR3 bases are TGCGCCAGCAGCCAGCGGACCGATACCACCGGGGAGCTGTTTGTT.

As concerns this clonotype: A single base separates this from a much larger clone, so it may be a read error. This rearrangement joins TRBV11-2 to TRBJ1-4; possibly TRBD1 for D (5 bases). The CDR3 is 14 residues long. V was shortened by 5 bases and J by 7 bases, with 14 bases between the two germline ends. Germline loops: CDR1 SGHAT, CDR2 FQNNGV. The CDR3 protein is CASSPRLGTEKLFF. CDR3 bases: TGTGCCAGCAGCCCTCGCTTAGGGACTGAAAAACTGTTTTTT. Full variable domain (remainder filled in from reference TRBV11-2 and TRBJ1-4): EAGVAQSPRYKIIEKRQSVAFWCNPISGHATLYWYQQILGQGPKLLIQFQNNGVVDDSQLPKDRFSAERLKGVDSTLKIQPAKLEDSAVYLCASSPRLGTEKLFFGSGTQLSVL.

The rearrangement links TRBV3-1 to TRBJ2-7; 10 bases agree with TRBD2. The germline CDR1 and CDR2 sequences are LGHDT and YNNKEL (reference sequence). J was trimmed by 2 bases and V by 4 bases; bases with no gene match: 2. The length of the CDR3 is 14 residues. The CDR3 here is CASSPTSGPYEQYF. The CDR3 DNA sequence: TGTGCCAGCAGCCCGACTAGCGGGCCCTACGAGCAGTACTTC.

This clonotype was picked up many times. This rearrangement joins TRBV5-6 to TRBJ2-5; 12 positions match TRBD2. The CDR3 contains 18 residues. The trim removed 3 bases at V and 4 bases at J, leaving 13 bases unmatched. Germline CDR1 and CDR2: SGHDT and YYEEEE. CDR3 region: CASSYMASGRVRVETQYF. CDR3 nucleotide sequence: TGTGCCAGCAGCTACATGGCTAGCGGGAGGGTCCGAGTAGAGACCCAGTACTTC.

The V and J genes are TRBV11-3 and TRBJ2-7, with D possibly called TRBD1 or TRBD2 (6 bases each). The ends were cut back, 3 bases at V and 6 bases at J, with 18 bases in the middle. Germline CDR1 and CDR2: SGHNT and YENEEA. The length of the CDR3 is 15 residues. The CDR3 here is CASSFGGGARGEQYF. In DNA form, the CDR3 reads TGTGCCAGCAGCTTTGGAGGGGGTGCCCGGGGCGAGCAGTACTTC.

Comment on this clonotype: The CDR3 end shows no conserved phenylalanine or tryptophan, and so a read error is likely. The chain combines TRBV14 with TRBJ2-3; 11 bases align to TRBD2. This CDR3 contains 16 residues. Germline loops: CDR1 SGHDN, CDR2 FVKESK. CDR3 DNA sequence: TGTGCCGGCAGCCAAGTACTAGCGGGAGCGGGGGGTACGCAGTATTCT. Residues: CAGSQVLAGAGGTQYS.

In its sample, this clonotype was seen many times. V gene TRBV6-5 combines with J gene TRBJ2-6; D may be TRBD2 (6 bases). V was shortened by 2 bases and J by 2 bases, with 7 bases between the two germline ends. This CDR3 spans 15 amino acids. Per the germline V gene, CDR1 is MNHEY and CDR2 is SVGAGI. The CDR3 loop is CASSYGGAGANVLTF. The DNA for the CDR3 is TGTGCCAGCAGTTACGGCGGGGCTGGGGCCAACGTCCTGACTTTC.

This clonotype was seen ten or more times. The J gene is TRBJ1-3, the V gene TRBV29-1, with D possibly TRBD1 on 6 matching bases. V gave up 5 bases and J gave up 4 bases, with 21 bases separating them. Germline CDR1 reads SQVTM; CDR2 reads ANQGSEA. This CDR3 has 16 amino acids. The CDR3 here is CSVSGLEGGFGNTIYF. The DNA of the CDR3 is TGCAGCGTTTCCGGACTCGAAGGGGGATTCGGAAACACCATATATTTT.

The chain carries TRBV18 and TRBJ2-5; 8 nucleotides match TRBD1. The CDR3 sequence is 16 residues long. V was pared by 3 bases and J by 4 bases, with 10 bases of the junction left unmatched. Germline loops: CDR1 KGHSH, CDR2 LQKENI. The chain's CDR3 is CASSPIRTGQVETQYF. The CDR3 region has the DNA TGTGCCAGCTCACCGATACGGACAGGGCAAGTAGAGACCCAGTACTTC.

This chain joins TRBV29-1 and TRBJ1-1; TRBD1 is a possible D gene (5 bases). The germline V gene encodes CDR1 SQVTM and CDR2 ANQGSEA. The V end lost 4 bases, the J end lost 2 bases, and 11 bases lay between the germline ends. This CDR3 contains 13 residues. CDR3 sequence reads: CSVGDSYNTEAFF. The CDR3 nucleotides read TGCAGCGTTGGTGACAGTTATAACACTGAAGCTTTCTTT.

This clonotype was observed many times. The chain employs TRBV19 and TRBJ1-5; a weak D match, TRBD1 (6 bases). Germline-derived CDR1 and CDR2 are LNHDA and SQIVND (reference sequence). V dropped 7 bases and J dropped 4 bases, with 14 bases sitting between them. The CDR3 is 14 residues long. This CDR3 reads CASNSQGLNQPQHF. The CDR3 nucleotides are TGTGCCAGTAACTCTCAGGGGTTAAATCAGCCCCAGCATTTT.

This clonotype was counted at least ten times. The chain has TRBV20-1 and TRBJ2-3, with D tentatively TRBD1 or TRBD2 (5 bases each). Deletions cut 3 bases from V and 6 bases from J, with 16 bases between. The CDR3 sequence is 14 residues long. Germline loops: CDR1 DFQATT, CDR2 SNEGSKA (reference sequence). For the CDR3, the DNA is TGCAGTGCTAGTGTCCCAGGGACCAGGGATACGCAGTATTTT. As protein: CSASVPGTRDTQYF.

About this clonotype: This may arise from a read error, as a much more abundant clone is one base away. Since the CDR3 does not end with the conserved phenylalanine or tryptophan, this likely comes from a read error. This chain connects TRBV12-3 or TRBV12-4 to TRBJ2-5; D assignment may be TRBD1 or TRBD2 (5 bases each). CDR3 length: 14 residues. V lost 5 bases and J lost 5, with 15 bases in between. CDR3 bases: TGTGCCAGCAGTCCCGGGGCCAGCAGGGAGACCCAGTACCTC. This codes for CASSPGASRETQYL.

This clonotype has at least ten counts. The chain combines TRBV2 with TRBJ2-1; 12 nucleotides agree with TRBD2. The germline V gene encodes CDR1 SNHLY and CDR2 FYNNEI. The CDR3 is made up of 18 amino acids. Losses at the gene ends were 10 bases for V and 8 bases for J; bases not matched to a gene: 21. CDR3 sequence reads: CATVPGQGPLAGGHEQFF. In DNA, the CDR3 is TGTGCCACCGTACCGGGACAGGGGCCACTAGCGGGAGGACATGAGCAGTTCTTC.

Turning to this clonotype: With a much larger clone just one base away, this may be a read error. The chain recombines TRBV6-5 with TRBJ2-3, with a weak D call TRBD2 (5 bases). The CDR3 consists of 14 residues. Germline CDR1 reads MNHEY; CDR2 reads SVGAGI. Trimming pared 11 bases from V and 0 bases from J, leaving 15 bases between. The CDR3, as DNA: TGTGCCTGTCGACCGGGAATAAGCACAGATACGCAGTATTTT. It codes for CACRPGISTDTQYF.

This clonotype showed up just a few times. This chain connects TRBV20-1 to TRBJ2-4; 10 bases line up with TRBD2. The trim removed 3 bases at V and 12 bases at J, leaving 11 bases unmatched. The germline CDR1 and CDR2 sequences are DFQATT and SNEGSKA (reference sequence). The CDR3 extends over 14 amino acids. The CDR3 coding sequence is TGCAGTGCTAGCAGCCTAGCGGGAGCCCGGGCTCAGTACTTC. As protein: CSASSLAGARAQYF.

This clonotype was seen many times. V usage is TRBV5-1 and J usage is TRBJ2-7; D is perhaps TRBD2 (7 bases). The CDR3 runs to 16 residues. V was pared by 4 bases and J by 2 bases, with 19 bases between. Per the germline V gene, CDR1 is SGHRS and CDR2 is YFSETQ. As DNA, the CDR3 is TGCGCCAGCAGCCGGGGGGCTATGCGGACGACCTACGAGCAGTACTTC. Protein sequence: CASSRGAMRTTYEQYF. The full variable domain, with the rest looked up from reference TRBV5-1 and TRBJ2-7, is KAGVTQTPRYLIKTRGQQVTLSCSPISGHRSVSWYQQTPGQGLQFLFEYFSETQRNKGNFPGRFSGRQFSNSRSEMNVSTLELGDSALYLCASSRGAMRTTYEQYFGPGTRLTVT.

As concerns this clonotype: Given a much more abundant clone one base away, this may be a read error. The chain carries TRBV7-9 and TRBJ2-5; D gene uncertain. Germline V gene lookup returns CDR1 SEHNR and CDR2 FQNEAQ (reference sequence). The CDR3 loop spans 14 amino acids. This chain's CDR3 is CTSSYTPSGETQYF. CDR3 in DNA: TGTACCAGCAGTTACACTCCTAGTGGGGAGACCCAGTACTTC.

This clonotype was observed at least ten times. The chain links TRBV10-2 to TRBJ2-7; weak D call: TRBD2 (5 bases). CDR3 length: 14 residues. The germline V gene encodes CDR1 WSHSY and CDR2 SAAADI. Trimming stripped 6 bases from V and 3 bases from J, with 15 bases between. The CDR3 DNA sequence: TGCGCCAGCAGCCTGGAGGCCCCCAACTACGAGCAGTACTTC. This encodes CASSLEAPNYEQYF.

Concerning this clonotype: A much larger clone differs from this one at a single base, so this may be a read error. The chain is built from TRBV4-3 and TRBJ2-6; D perhaps matches TRBD2 (7 bases). CDR1 is LGHNA, CDR2 YSLEER, per germline. CDR3 length: 21 amino acids. CDR3 residues: CASSQDLVHGGSLGGAIVLTF. The CDR3 DNA follows: TGCGCCAGCAGCCAAGATCTAGTGCACGGTGGCTCTTTGGGGGGGGCCATCGTCCTGACTTTC.

In this sample, this clonotype turned up many times. The V and J genes are TRBV11-2 and TRBJ1-2; 7 bases agree with TRBD1. V gave up 4 bases and J gave up 7 bases; unmatched junction bases: 3. CDR1 SGHAT and CDR2 FQNNGV come from the germline V gene. This CDR3 has 12 amino acids. The CDR3 DNA is TGTGCCAGCAGCTCATACAGGGGTGGCTACACCTTC. Protein: CASSSYRGGYTF. Full variable domain (outside the CDR3, taken from reference TRBV11-2 and TRBJ1-2): EAGVAQSPRYKIIEKRQSVAFWCNPISGHATLYWYQQILGQGPKLLIQFQNNGVVDDSQLPKDRFSAERLKGVDSTLKIQPAKLEDSAVYLCASSSYRGGYTFGSGTRLTVV.

The genes are TRBV28 and TRBJ1-2; D may be TRBD1 (5 bases). The germline V gene encodes CDR1 MDHEN and CDR2 SYDVKM. This CDR3 has 13 amino acids. The V and J ends lost 3 bases and 7 bases respectively, with 12 bases between them. CDR3 in DNA: TGTGCCAGCAGTTTCAGGGTAATAGGTGGCTACACCTTC. It yields the protein CASSFRVIGGYTF.

This clonotype was recorded only once. The rearrangement joins TRBV20-1 to TRBJ1-5; tentative D call: TRBD1 (5 bases). There are 14 residues in the CDR3. Deletions cut 4 bases from V and 4 bases from J, with 14 bases between. Germline CDR1 reads DFQATT; CDR2 reads SNEGSKA (reference sequence). In DNA, the CDR3 is TGCAGTGCTAACCGAGGGGAGGGTAATCAGCCCCAGCATTTT. It yields the protein CSANRGEGNQPQHF.

The V gene is TRBV12-3 or TRBV12-4, the J gene TRBJ1-1; TRBD1 matches at 7 bases. The CDR3 loop spans 13 amino acids. The J segment lost 6 bases and the V segment lost 6 bases, leaving 7 bases of the junction unmatched. DNA of the CDR3: TGTGCCAGCAGAATACAGGGACAGTCTGAAGCTTTCTTT. Protein: CASRIQGQSEAFF.

This clonotype appeared many times. The DNA for the CDR3 is TGTGCCAGCAGTGACTCCATCCTTTCCGGGGAGCTGTTTTTT. It specifies CASSDSILSGELFF. The chain couples TRBV6-4 to TRBJ2-2; D unresolved. The length of the CDR3 is 14 residues. V was cut by 0 bases and J by 6 bases, with 8 bases left in between. The germline gives CDR1 MRHNA, CDR2 SNTAGT.